The 20 T cell receptor beta chains in this list originate from one sample, sequenced in a study of shared clonotypes between healthy human individuals. Naive CD8 cells lacked CD45RO, underwent positive selection for CCR7 and left out terminally differentiated effector memory CD45RA+ cells. This table comes from immunoSEQ multiplex PCR, and its TCRdb copy is limited to in-frame clones, with some not included. The data show over 2,000,000 clones, just over 90% seen once. The sequenced material came from naive CD8+ T cells from PBMCs. The receptors come from a man aged 18-30 years in good health. Some clones in this sample may be carry-over from other donors' samples.

Comments on this clone: Other DNA sequences in this sample translate to the same CDR3. The J gene is TRBJ2-5, the V gene TRBV27, with 8 positions matching TRBD1. V lost 6 bases to trimming and J lost 2 bases; unmatched junction nucleotides: 8. Germline CDR1 is MNHEY and CDR2 is SMNVEV (reference sequence). This CDR3 is built from 15 residues. The CDR3 region is CASSLGTGSQETQYF. CDR3 sequence (DNA): TGTGCCAGCAGCCTCGGGACAGGTAGTCAAGAGACCCAGTACTTC.

The rearrangement links TRBV27 to TRBJ1-2; TRBD1 matches at 7 bases. CDR3 length: 14 amino acids. Germline V gene lookup returns CDR1 MNHEY and CDR2 SMNVEV (reference sequence). Germline trimming cut 3 bases from V and 4 bases from J; bases unmatched to any gene: 5. CDR3 DNA sequence: TGTGCCAGCAGTTTTCGGGACAGATCCTATGGCTACACCTTC. Protein: CASSFRDRSYGYTF.

This clone was seen just once. This chain connects TRBV19 to TRBJ1-1, with D possibly TRBD1 on 6 matching bases. Germline CDR1 is LNHDA and CDR2 is SQIVND (reference sequence). V was cut by 8 bases and J by 4 bases, with 23 bases left in between. This CDR3 region has 16 residues. The CDR3 bases are TGTGCCAGTGCTCAGGGGTTGGAAGCACGAACCACTGAAGCTTTCTTT. Its translation: CASAQGLEARTTEAFF.

This clone was seen only a few times. CDR3 sequence: CASGLAGSAFF. The CDR3 DNA follows: TGTGCTAGTGGTTTGGCGGGAAGTGCTTTCTTT. V is TRBV12-5 and J is TRBJ1-1, with D uncertain. CDR1 and CDR2 (germline): LGHNT, FRNRAP. The CDR3 extends over 11 amino acids. The ends were cut back, 1 base at V and 11 bases at J, with 8 bases in the middle.

The chain combines TRBV21-1 with TRBJ1-1. TRBV21-1 is annotated as a pseudogene. The CDR3 has 14 residues. The CDR3 spells CASSKGAAGSKAFF. CDR3 bases: TGTGCCAGCAGCAAGGGAGCGGCAGGGAGTAAAGCTTTCTTT.

This clone was counted a single time. The chain joins TRBV7-9 to TRBJ2-1, with D possibly TRBD2 on 5 matching bases. The V gene's germline CDR1 is SEHNR and CDR2 FQNEAQ (reference sequence). V lost 5 bases to trimming and J lost 1 base, with 12 bases between them. This CDR3 is built from 15 residues. As DNA, the CDR3 is TGTGCCAGCAGCCGTACCCCGGGGTCCTACAATGAGCAGTTCTTC. As protein: CASSRTPGSYNEQFF.

CDR3 in DNA: TGTGCCAGCAGCCTGGGGACAGACACTGAAGCTTTCTTT. This gives the protein CASSLGTDTEAFF. The rearrangement joins TRBV5-5 to TRBJ1-1; 7 bases align to TRBD1. Germline loops: CDR1 SGHKS, CDR2 YYEKEE (reference sequence). Germline trimming cut 4 bases from V and 3 bases from J; bases unmatched to any gene: 3. The CDR3 is made up of 13 amino acids.

This clone was recorded once. The chain joins TRBV28 to TRBJ1-2, with no clear D. The CDR3 is made up of 14 amino acids. Trimming stripped 3 bases from V and 4 bases from J, with 12 bases between. Germline V gene data show CDR1 as MDHEN and CDR2 as SYDVKM. The CDR3 coding sequence is TGTGCCAGCAGTTTTCAGCCAGGATCCTATGGCTACACCTTC. This translates into CASSFQPGSYGYTF.

The gene calls are TRBV19 and TRBJ2-2; 7 bases map to TRBD2. V shed 10 bases, J shed 1 base, and the junction held 12 bases outside the gene matches. The CDR3 has 16 amino acids. Looked up from germline, CDR1 is LNHDA and CDR2 is SQIVND (reference sequence). For the CDR3, the DNA is TGTGCCACTGACAAGAGTGCGGGAGTGAACACCGGGGAGCTGTTTTTT. It encodes CATDKSAGVNTGELFF.

Only one count was recorded for this clone. This rearrangement joins TRBV4-1 to TRBJ2-3, with D perhaps matching TRBD2 (5 bases). The CDR3 runs to 13 residues. V was shortened by 5 bases and J by 3 bases, with 9 bases between the two germline ends. CDR1 and CDR2 from the germline V gene are MGHRA and YSYEKL. CDR3 sequence reads: CASSNPGTDTQYF. CDR3 sequence (DNA): TGCGCCAGCAGCAACCCGGGGACAGATACGCAGTATTTT.

The chain recombines TRBV5-1 with TRBJ2-7; weak D call: TRBD1 (6 bases). This CDR3 region has 16 residues. The V gene lost 4 bases and the J gene lost 5 bases, with 22 bases spanning the gap. Germline V CDR1 and CDR2: SGHRS, YFSETQ. As DNA, the CDR3 is TGCGCCAGCAGCCCTACCTCTCTTGTAGGGGGAGACGAGCAGTACTTC. Translation gives CASSPTSLVGGDEQYF.

The gene calls are TRBV29-1 and TRBJ2-5, with 12 bases lining up with TRBD2. V shed 2 bases and J 4 bases; nucleotides not matched to a gene: 17. Germline CDR1 SQVTM, CDR2 ANQGSEA. CDR3 length: 19 amino acids. The CDR3 protein is CSVEMGLGLAGLVGETQYF. The CDR3 DNA reads TGCAGCGTTGAAATGGGCCTGGGACTAGCGGGTTTGGTGGGAGAGACCCAGTACTTC.

The chain carries TRBV9 and TRBJ2-7; D uncertain. V lost 6 bases and J 1 base, leaving 8 bases between the germline ends. Germline V gives CDR1 SGDLS, CDR2 YYNGEE. The CDR3 is 12 residues long. CDR3 in DNA: TGTGCCAGCAATCAGCAATCCTACGAGCAGTACTTC. It translates to CASNQQSYEQYF.

The V and J genes are TRBV27 and TRBJ2-1, with 7 positions matching TRBD1. CDR1 is MNHEY, CDR2 SMNVEV, per germline (reference sequence). This CDR3 has 13 amino acids. The V and J ends lost 6 bases and 8 bases, in that order; junction bases with no gene match: 7. The CDR3 region is CASSLTGSDEQFF. The CDR3, as DNA: TGTGCCAGCAGCCTGACAGGGAGCGATGAGCAGTTCTTC.

With regard to this clone: Other DNA sequences within the sample encode an identical CDR3. The chain joins TRBV9 to TRBJ2-2; D is unclear. The V and J ends lost 3 bases and 5 bases respectively, with 8 bases between them. Per germline, CDR1 SGDLS and CDR2 YYNGEE. The CDR3 is 13 amino acids. The CDR3 region is CASSAGRTGELFF. CDR3 in DNA: TGTGCCAGCAGCGCCGGTCGAACCGGGGAGCTGTTTTTT.

CDR3 region: CASSRVDLNYGYTF. The CDR3 DNA reads TGTGCCAGCAGCCGCGTGGACCTAAACTATGGCTACACCTTC. J is TRBJ1-2 and V is TRBV28; D gene unclear. Trimming removed 6 bases from V and 2 bases from J, with 13 bases in between. The CDR3 consists of 14 residues. CDR1 and CDR2 from the germline V gene are MDHEN and SYDVKM.

The rearrangement links TRBV7-9 to TRBJ2-1; 10 bases are a match to TRBD2. Germline V gene lookup returns CDR1 SEHNR and CDR2 FQNEAQ (reference sequence). V shed 4 bases, J shed 3 bases, and the junction held 12 bases outside the gene matches. This CDR3 is built from 18 residues. CDR3 protein: CASSSGGLADTYYNEQFF. The CDR3 bases are TGTGCCAGCAGCTCAGGAGGACTAGCGGATACATACTACAATGAGCAGTTCTTC.

This clone was detected once. The chain is built from TRBV9 and TRBJ1-2; D is possibly TRBD1 (6 bases). CDR3 length: 16 amino acids. Trimming took 3 bases from V and 2 from J, leaving 17 bases between them. CDR1 is SGDLS, CDR2 YYNGEE, per germline. CDR3 residues: CASSGRPTGTNYGYTF. CDR3 coding DNA: TGTGCCAGCAGCGGGCGCCCGACAGGAACGAACTATGGCTACACCTTC.

V gene TRBV19 combines with J gene TRBJ1-1; the D gene is possibly TRBD1 (5 bases). Germline-derived CDR1 and CDR2 are LNHDA and SQIVND (reference sequence). The CDR3 is 15 amino acids. Between the trimmed V and J ends, which lost 3 bases and 2 bases, there was a span of 13 bases. The CDR3 nucleotides are TGTGCCAGTAGTATTCAATGGTGGGGCAACACTGAAGCTTTCTTT. It is translated as CASSIQWWGNTEAFF.

This rearrangement joins TRBV7-9 to TRBJ1-2; D gene unclear. Germline values: CDR1 SEHNR, CDR2 FQNEAQ (reference sequence). V lost 4 bases to trimming and J lost 1 base, with 7 bases between them. This CDR3 is built from 13 residues. The CDR3 loop is CASSWGINYGYTF. DNA of the CDR3: TGTGCCAGCAGCTGGGGAATTAACTATGGCTACACCTTC.